The text below deals with one TCR beta chain. Some clones are missing from TCRdb's copy, which holds only in-frame ones; the method was immunoSEQ multiplex PCR. This sample has 40,000 to 45,000 clones, with 75% to 90% found just once. These data originate in a study of blood T cell repertoires in COVID-19. The ends were cut back, 2 bases at V and 5 bases at J, with 12 bases in the middle. Germline loops: CDR1 SGHTA, CDR2 FQGNSA. The CDR3 length is 14 residues. The chain combines TRBV7-2 with TRBJ2-5, with a possible D match to TRBD1 (5 bases). The TCR was taken from a man aged 45-65 years with active COVID-19. The sequenced sample consisted of peripheral blood. In DNA, the CDR3 is TGTGCCAGCAGCTTAAACTCAGGGAAGGAGACCCAGTACTTC. Its translation is CASSLNSGKETQYF.